The 10 T cell receptor beta chains below were found in one sample sequenced in a study of blood T cells in healthy people across ages. A J-beta primer mix and a sample-barcoded 5' primer were used in a second PCR of roughly 6 to 11 cycles. TCRdb processed the 5' RACE reads anew with MiXCR; each CDR3 protein has one entry. The sample has fewer than 950,000 distinct CDR3 sequences, about 48% seen once; the top ten hold roughly 37%. Sequencing was carried out using blood. The receptors shown here come from an elderly man in good health.

CDR3 in DNA: TGTGCCAGCAGTTACTACAGGGGGAACGGCAATGAGCAGTTCTTC. Translating gives CASSYYRGNGNEQFF. This chain joins TRBV7-2 and TRBJ2-1; the match to TRBD1 covers 8 bases. From germline, CDR1 is SGHTA and CDR2 FQGNSA. V lost 6 bases to trimming and J lost 6 bases; unmatched junction nucleotides: 10. The CDR3 length is 15 residues.

J is TRBJ2-1 and V is TRBV7-2; TRBD1 matches 9 bases. V shed 4 bases and J 7 bases; nucleotides not matched to a gene: 5. This CDR3 contains 14 residues. Germline lookup yields CDR1 SGHTA and CDR2 FQGNSA. DNA for the CDR3: TGTGCCAGCAGCTCCGGGACAGGGCTGAATGAGCAGTTCTTC. This gives the protein CASSSGTGLNEQFF.

This clonotype was observed a handful of times. The chain combines TRBV20-1 with TRBJ2-3; D is unclear. This CDR3 has 12 amino acids. Germline V gene lookup returns CDR1 DFQATT and CDR2 SNEGSKA (reference sequence). V was shortened by 3 bases and J by 3 bases, with 7 bases between the two germline ends. Written as DNA, the CDR3 is TGCAGTGCTAGTATCGGTACAGATACGCAGTATTTT. Amino acid sequence: CSASIGTDTQYF.

The CDR3 loop is CASSFGGPWSNGYTF. The CDR3 DNA reads TGTGCCAGCAGTTTTGGCGGCCCCTGGTCGAATGGCTACACCTTC. The chain joins TRBV12-3 or TRBV12-4 to TRBJ1-2; D remains ambiguous. This CDR3 has 15 amino acids. The germline V and J ends were trimmed by 3 bases and 6 bases, with 17 bases remaining between them.

The rearrangement joins TRBV20-1 to TRBJ2-1; D possibly corresponds to TRBD2 (6 bases). Germline CDR1 reads DFQATT; CDR2 reads SNEGSKA (reference sequence). The germline V and J ends were trimmed by 5 bases and 10 bases, with 24 bases remaining between them. This CDR3 has 15 amino acids. In DNA form, the CDR3 reads TGCAGTGCTCTCCGGCGCGGGACGGGGAAGCGGGAGCAGTTCTTC. This translates into CSALRRGTGKREQFF.

CDR3 in DNA: TGCGCCACCAACCGGGACACCAACCAAGAGACCCAGTACTTC. Residues: CATNRDTNQETQYF. The V and J genes are TRBV5-1 and TRBJ2-5; a possible D gene is TRBD1 (6 bases). Germline assignment: CDR1 SGHRS and CDR2 YFSETQ. The CDR3 covers 14 residues. The V and J ends lost 9 bases and 0 bases respectively, with 15 bases between them. The full variable domain, in which reference TRBV5-1 and TRBJ2-5 provide the parts outside the CDR3, is KAGVTQTPRYLIKTRGQQVTLSCSPISGHRSVSWYQQTPGQGLQFLFEYFSETQRNKGNFPGRFSGRQFSNSRSEMNVSTLELGDSALYLCATNRDTNQETQYFGPGTRLLVL.

V and J are TRBV27 and TRBJ2-5, with 12 bases matching TRBD2. Matching the DNA end better, TRBJ2-7 makes the J call doubtful. CDR3 size: 18 residues. The V gene's germline CDR1 is MNHEY and CDR2 SMNVEV (reference sequence). CDR3 in amino acids: CASSLFPSRTSGTTEQYF. CDR3 nucleotide sequence: TGTGCCAGCAGTTTATTCCCGTCCCGGACTAGCGGGACAACCGAGCAGTACTTC.

This clonotype was recorded a few times. This rearrangement joins TRBV5-1 to TRBJ2-7, with D perhaps given as TRBD1 or TRBD2 (6 bases each). This CDR3 has 14 amino acids. The V gene lost 4 bases and the J gene lost 0 bases, with 11 bases spanning the gap. The V gene's germline CDR1 is SGHRS and CDR2 YFSETQ. The CDR3 loop is CASSLKGGSYEQYF. The CDR3 bases are TGCGCCAGCAGCCTCAAGGGGGGCTCCTACGAGCAGTACTTC.

The V gene is TRBV28, the J gene TRBJ2-6; maybe TRBD1 (5 bases). The V end was cut by 10 bases, the J end by 2 bases, with 6 bases between. This CDR3 has 12 residues. Germline CDR1 reads MDHEN; CDR2 reads SYDVKM. Here the CDR3 reads CATRAGANVLTF. DNA for the CDR3: TGTGCCACCAGGGCTGGGGCCAACGTCCTGACTTTC.

The table lists this clonotype with many counts. The chain combines TRBV7-8 with TRBJ2-4; 10 bases line up with TRBD2. The junction had 10 bases not matched to a gene; V was cut back by 5 bases and J by 0 bases. The CDR3 is 18 residues long. Germline CDR1 SGHVS, CDR2 FQNEAQ. The DNA for the CDR3 is TGTGCCAGCAGCGTAGAGACTAGCGGGCCCGTAGCCAAAAACATTCAGTACTTC. Its translation is CASSVETSGPVAKNIQYF.